These T cell receptor beta chains were read from a single sample in a study of blood T cell repertoires in COVID-19. Repertoires were generated with immunoSEQ multiplex PCR, while TCRdb's copy carries only in-frame clones and drops some. The sample consists of around 190,000 clones, roughly 77% of them appearing once. The specimen was PBMCs or T cells enriched from blood (not recorded which). These receptor sequences come from a man aged 35-49 years who had recovered from COVID-19. CDR3s include the opening cysteine and the closing phenylalanine or tryptophan. D genes are given only for firm matches. Clone size is stated in some rows and not others, as once, few, many or a class when expanded.

clone_size,v_call,d_call,j_call,cdr3_length,cdr3_nt,cdr3_aa
NA,TRBV19,TRBD1,TRBJ2-7,14,TGTGCCAGTAGTAGGACAGGGGATAGCTACGAGCAGTACTTC,CASSRTGDSYEQYF
NA,TRBV18,TRBD1,TRBJ1-1,15,TGTGCCAGCTCAGGACAGGGGGCCGCGAACACTGAAGCTTTCTTT,CASSGQGAANTEAFF
NA,TRBV19,NA,TRBJ2-1,14,TGTGCCAGTAGTGGCAGGCTATCCTACAATGAGCAGTTCTTC,CASSGRLSYNEQFF
NA,TRBV7-9,NA,TRBJ1-2,13,TGTGCCAGCAGCTTAGCGCTCGGGAGGGGCTACACCTTC,CASSLALGRGYTF
NA,TRBV7-8,TRBD1,TRBJ1-5,13,TGTGCCAGCAGCCCCACAGGGGACCAGCCCCAGCATTTT,CASSPTGDQPQHF
NA,TRBV7-6,NA,TRBJ1-1,12,TGTGCCAGCAGCCCCAGTAACGCTGAAGCTTTCTTT,CASSPSNAEAFF
few,TRBV12-3/TRBV12-4,TRBD2,TRBJ2-1,13,TGTGCCAGCAGTTCGACTAGCGGGAATGAGCAGTTCTTC,CASSSTSGNEQFF
NA,TRBV5-1,NA,TRBJ1-1,14,TGCGCCAGCAGCTTGACAGCCTCGGACACTGAAGCTTTCTTT,CASSLTASDTEAFF
once,TRBV9,NA,TRBJ1-2,15,TGTGCCAGCAGCGCACCGCCGGGAGTTAACTATGGCTACACCTTC,CASSAPPGVNYGYTF
NA,TRBV3-1/TRBV3-2,TRBD2,TRBJ2-2,21,TGTGCCAGCAGCCAAGATCTAAACCAGCCGGGACTAGCGGCTTACACCGGGGAGCTGTTTTTT,CASSQDLNQPGLAAYTGELFF
few,TRBV5-1,NA,TRBJ1-4,14,TGCGCCAGCACTCCCGGCGGGGTCGGGGAAAAACTGTTTTTT,CASTPGGVGEKLFF
NA,TRBV4-1,NA,TRBJ2-7,14,TGCGCCAGCAGCCAAACGACAGGATTCTACGAGCAGTACTTC,CASSQTTGFYEQYF
NA,TRBV29-1,TRBD1,TRBJ1-2,13,TGCAGCGCCCAAATTGGGACAGGGGGCGGCTACACCTTC,CSAQIGTGGGYTF
NA,TRBV5-1,TRBD2,TRBJ2-3,14,TGCGCCAGCAGCCCACGGGGGGATTCAGATACGCAGTATTTT,CASSPRGDSDTQYF
NA,TRBV30,NA,TRBJ2-5,13,TGTGCCTGGAGTGTACGTTGGGGCCAGACCCAGTACTTC,CAWSVRWGQTQYF
NA,TRBV5-8,NA,TRBJ1-5,16,TGTGCCAGCAGCCGACGGTCGACAGGTAGCAATCAGCCCCAGCATTTT,CASSRRSTGSNQPQHF
NA,TRBV19,NA,TRBJ2-5,15,TGTGCCAGTAGTCCCAGCGGGCTTAGAGAGGAGACCCAGTACTTC,CASSPSGLREETQYF
NA,TRBV7-2,TRBD2,TRBJ2-7,13,TGTGCCAGCAGCCAGGGACTAGCAACCGAGCAGTACTTC,CASSQGLATEQYF
NA,TRBV7-3,TRBD1,TRBJ2-2,14,TGTGCCAGCAGCCTACGGACAGGCCCCGGGGAGCTGTTTTTT,CASSLRTGPGELFF
NA,TRBV2,NA,TRBJ2-7,13,TGTGCCAGCAGTGTAGACAAGGGGCTCGAGCAGTACTTC,CASSVDKGLEQYF
NA,TRBV11-2,TRBD2,TRBJ2-3,17,TGTGCCAGCAGCTTAGTCGCGTCTAGCGGGATCGAGGATACGCAGTATTTT,CASSLVASSGIEDTQYF
NA,TRBV2,TRBD1,TRBJ1-2,15,TGTGCCAGCAGTTACTCCGGACAGGGGGCGAATGGCTACACCTTC,CASSYSGQGANGYTF
NA,TRBV12-5,TRBD1,TRBJ1-1,13,TGTGCTAGTGGTTCACAGGGGTACACTGAAGCTTTCTTT,CASGSQGYTEAFF
NA,TRBV29-1,TRBD1,TRBJ1-1,12,TGCAGCGTGGGACAGGGAAGGGCTGAAGCTTTCTTT,CSVGQGRAEAFF